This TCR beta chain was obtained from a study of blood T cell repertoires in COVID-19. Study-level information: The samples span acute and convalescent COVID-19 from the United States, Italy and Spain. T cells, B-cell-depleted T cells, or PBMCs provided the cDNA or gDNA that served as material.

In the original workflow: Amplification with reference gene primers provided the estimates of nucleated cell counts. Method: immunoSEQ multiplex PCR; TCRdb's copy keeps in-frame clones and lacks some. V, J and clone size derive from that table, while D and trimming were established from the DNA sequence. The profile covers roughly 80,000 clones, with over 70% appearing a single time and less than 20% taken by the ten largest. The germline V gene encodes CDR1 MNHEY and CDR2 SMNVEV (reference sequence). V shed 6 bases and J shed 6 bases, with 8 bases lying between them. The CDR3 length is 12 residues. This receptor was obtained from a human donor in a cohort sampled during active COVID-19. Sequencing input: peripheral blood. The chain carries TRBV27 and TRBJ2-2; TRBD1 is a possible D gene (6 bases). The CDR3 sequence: CASRGGPGELFF. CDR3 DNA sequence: TGTGCCAGCAGAGGGGGACCCGGGGAGCTGTTTTTT.